Each of the 16 T cell receptor beta chains below was sequenced from the same sample in a study of cytomegalovirus exposure and HLA in healthy donors. Here immunoSEQ multiplex PCR was the method, and the copy in TCRdb shows in-frame clones only, minus some. The data hold about 79,000 clones, with under 95% observed a single time. Sequencing was carried out using PBMCs. These receptors were taken from a young woman in good health and CMV-seronegative.

The J gene is TRBJ2-5, the V gene TRBV6-4; tentative D call: TRBD1 (5 bases). The CDR3 length is 13 residues. V was cut by 6 bases and J by 5 bases, with 13 bases left in between. Germline assignment: CDR1 MRHNA and CDR2 SNTAGT. The chain's CDR3 is CASSPRVWETQYF. CDR3 nucleotides: TGTGCCAGCAGCCCCAGGGTGTGGGAGACCCAGTACTTC.

This chain uses TRBV19 with TRBJ2-2, with TRBD2 identical over 11 bases. The CDR3 loop spans 14 amino acids. V lost 6 bases, J lost 3 bases, and 0 bases stayed unmatched. The germline V gene has CDR1 LNHDA and CDR2 SQIVND (reference sequence). The CDR3 region has the DNA TGTGCCAGTAGACTAGCGGGGGACACCGGGGAGCTGTTTTTT. This sequence encodes CASRLAGDTGELFF.

V gene TRBV6-5 combines with J gene TRBJ1-2; 8 nucleotides line up with TRBD1. This CDR3 is built from 14 residues. Germline CDR1 MNHEY, CDR2 SVGAGI. V lost 4 bases, J lost 4 bases, and 5 bases stayed unmatched. The CDR3 region has the DNA TGTGCCAGCAGTTCAGACAGGGGATTCTATGGCTACACCTTC. It yields the protein CASSSDRGFYGYTF.

The chain is built from TRBV30 and TRBJ2-3, with TRBD2 identical over 10 bases. This CDR3 has 16 residues. The germline gives CDR1 GTSNPN, CDR2 SVGIG (reference sequence). Germline trimming cut 2 bases from V and 5 bases from J; bases unmatched to any gene: 10. The CDR3 region is CAWSKSLLAGEDTQYF. CDR3 in DNA: TGTGCCTGGAGTAAGAGTCTCCTAGCGGGGGAAGATACGCAGTATTTT.

This clone is a singleton in its sample. The chain couples TRBV6-5 to TRBJ2-7; D may be TRBD1 (6 bases). V lost 0 bases, J lost 2 bases, and 8 bases lay in between. Germline values: CDR1 MNHEY, CDR2 SVGAGI. This CDR3 is 14 amino acids long. CDR3 region: CASSYSDRTYEQYF. The CDR3 DNA reads as TGTGCCAGCAGTTACTCGGACAGAACCTACGAGCAGTACTTC.

The chain joins TRBV19 to TRBJ1-1, with D perhaps matching TRBD1 (5 bases). The CDR3 runs 13 residues. Trimming removed 8 bases at V and 1 base at J, with 11 bases between. Germline V gene data show CDR1 as LNHDA and CDR2 as SQIVND (reference sequence). The CDR3 region has the DNA TGTGCCAGTTACGACGGGGGGAACACTGAAGCTTTCTTT. Translation: CASYDGGNTEAFF.

V is TRBV5-6 and J is TRBJ2-7, with 9 bases matching TRBD1. Per the germline V gene, CDR1 is SGHDT and CDR2 is YYEEEE. The CDR3 length is 14 residues. Losses at the gene ends were 4 bases for V and 1 base for J; bases not matched to a gene: 3. The CDR3 DNA reads TGTGCCAGCAGCCCTGGGACAGGGTCCTACGAGCAGTACTTC. It yields the protein CASSPGTGSYEQYF.

The chain employs TRBV27 and TRBJ2-7; 14 bases map to TRBD2. V shed 7 bases and J 4 bases; nucleotides not matched to a gene: 12. The CDR3 spans 17 residues. CDR1 MNHEY and CDR2 SMNVEV come from the germline V gene (reference sequence). The CDR3 protein is CASKGFSGTSGRYEQYF. CDR3 nucleotides: TGTGCCAGCAAGGGGTTCTCGGGGACTAGCGGGAGATACGAGCAGTACTTC.

The gene calls are TRBV6-6 and TRBJ2-7, with D possibly being TRBD1 (5 bases). The V gene's germline CDR1 is MNHNY and CDR2 SVGAGI (reference sequence). This CDR3 comprises 15 residues. Trimming removed 2 bases at V and 3 bases at J, with 14 bases between. DNA of the CDR3: TGTGCCAGCAGTTACCAGGGCCGGAACCTCTACGAGCAGTACTTC. Translating it yields CASSYQGRNLYEQYF.

The chain couples TRBV7-8 to TRBJ2-7; a weak D match, TRBD1 (6 bases). The CDR3 is made up of 15 amino acids. Germline lookup yields CDR1 SGHVS and CDR2 FQNEAQ. V dropped 2 bases and J dropped 1 base, with 12 bases sitting between them. In DNA, the CDR3 is TGTGCCAGCAGCTTAACGGGCAGGGGTTCCTACGAGCAGTACTTC. As protein: CASSLTGRGSYEQYF.

J is TRBJ1-1 and V is TRBV10-3; 10 bases are shared with TRBD1. Germline assignment: CDR1 ENHRY and CDR2 SYGVKD. J lost 1 base, V lost 5 bases, and 1 base had no gene match. The CDR3 is 14 residues long. The CDR3, as DNA: TGTGCCATCAGTAGGACAGGGGGGAACACTGAAGCTTTCTTT. Encoded protein: CAISRTGGNTEAFF.

This chain connects TRBV7-3 to TRBJ1-3, with a tentative D call TRBD1 (6 bases). The CDR3 contains 14 residues. Trimming shortened V by 5 bases and J by 4 bases, and 12 bases separated the two germline ends. Germline V gene lookup returns CDR1 SGHTA and CDR2 FQGTGA. As DNA, the CDR3 is TGTGCCAGCAGCGCCTTGGGACAAGGAAACACCATATATTTT. Translation gives CASSALGQGNTIYF.

The chain recombines TRBV10-3 with TRBJ2-7, with 7 bases that match TRBD1. The J segment lost 6 bases and the V segment lost 6 bases, leaving 14 bases of the junction unmatched. The CDR3 is made up of 15 amino acids. Germline V gene sequence: CDR1 ENHRY, CDR2 SYGVKD. The CDR3 DNA follows: TGTGCCATCAGCCCTAGGGGGACAGCAACAGGCGAGCAGTACTTC. It specifies CAISPRGTATGEQYF.

J is TRBJ1-4 and V is TRBV7-9; 9 bases line up with TRBD1. V shed 5 bases and J 5 bases; nucleotides not matched to a gene: 3. Per germline, CDR1 SEHNR and CDR2 FQNEAQ (reference sequence). The CDR3 extends over 14 amino acids. CDR3 nucleotide sequence: TGTGCCAGCAGCCGACAGGGGGGGAATGAAAAACTGTTTTTT. Translating gives CASSRQGGNEKLFF.

This rearrangement joins TRBV7-9 to TRBJ2-3, with 11 bases matching TRBD2. V lost 1 base and J lost 3; bases outside the gene matches: 9. Germline CDR1 is SEHNR and CDR2 is FQNEAQ (reference sequence). This CDR3 region has 18 residues. The CDR3 is CASSLGVSRLAGTDTQYF. Written as DNA, the CDR3 is TGTGCCAGCAGCTTAGGGGTCAGTCGACTAGCGGGAACAGATACGCAGTATTTT.

The chain uses TRBV19 and TRBJ2-2, with no clear D. Trimming shortened V by 3 bases and J by 2 bases, and 7 bases separated the two germline ends. The CDR3 has 14 amino acids. Germline V gene data show CDR1 as LNHDA and CDR2 as SQIVND (reference sequence). The CDR3 sequence is CASSMRQNTGELFF. As DNA, the CDR3 is TGTGCCAGTAGTATGAGACAAAACACCGGGGAGCTGTTTTTT.